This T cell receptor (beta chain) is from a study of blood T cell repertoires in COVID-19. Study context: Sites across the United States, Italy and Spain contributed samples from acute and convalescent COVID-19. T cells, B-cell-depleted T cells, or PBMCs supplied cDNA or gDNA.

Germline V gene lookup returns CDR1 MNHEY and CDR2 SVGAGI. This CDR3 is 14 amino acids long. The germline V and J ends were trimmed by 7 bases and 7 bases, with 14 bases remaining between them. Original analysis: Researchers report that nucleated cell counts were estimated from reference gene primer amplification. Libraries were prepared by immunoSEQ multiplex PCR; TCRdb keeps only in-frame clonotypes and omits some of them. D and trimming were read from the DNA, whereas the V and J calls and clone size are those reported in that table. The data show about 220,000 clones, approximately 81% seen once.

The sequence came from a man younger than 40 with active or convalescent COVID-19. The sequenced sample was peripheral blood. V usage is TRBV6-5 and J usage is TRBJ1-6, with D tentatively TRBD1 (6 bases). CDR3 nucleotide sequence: TGTGCCAGCACCTCGGGACACCCAAATTCACCCCTCCACTTT. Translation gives CASTSGHPNSPLHF.